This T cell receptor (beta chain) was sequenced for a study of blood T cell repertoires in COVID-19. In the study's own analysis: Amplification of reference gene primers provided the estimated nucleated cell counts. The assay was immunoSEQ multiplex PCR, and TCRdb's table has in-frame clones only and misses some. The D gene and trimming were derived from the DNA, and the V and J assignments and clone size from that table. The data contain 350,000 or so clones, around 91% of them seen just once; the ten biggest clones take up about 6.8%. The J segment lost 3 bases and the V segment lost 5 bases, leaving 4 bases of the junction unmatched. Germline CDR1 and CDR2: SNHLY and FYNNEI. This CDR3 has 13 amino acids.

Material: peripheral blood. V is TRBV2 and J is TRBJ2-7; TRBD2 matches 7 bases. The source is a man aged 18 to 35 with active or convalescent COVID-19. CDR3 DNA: TGTGCCAGCAGTAGCGGGACTGGCTACGAGCAGTACTTC. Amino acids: CASSSGTGYEQYF.